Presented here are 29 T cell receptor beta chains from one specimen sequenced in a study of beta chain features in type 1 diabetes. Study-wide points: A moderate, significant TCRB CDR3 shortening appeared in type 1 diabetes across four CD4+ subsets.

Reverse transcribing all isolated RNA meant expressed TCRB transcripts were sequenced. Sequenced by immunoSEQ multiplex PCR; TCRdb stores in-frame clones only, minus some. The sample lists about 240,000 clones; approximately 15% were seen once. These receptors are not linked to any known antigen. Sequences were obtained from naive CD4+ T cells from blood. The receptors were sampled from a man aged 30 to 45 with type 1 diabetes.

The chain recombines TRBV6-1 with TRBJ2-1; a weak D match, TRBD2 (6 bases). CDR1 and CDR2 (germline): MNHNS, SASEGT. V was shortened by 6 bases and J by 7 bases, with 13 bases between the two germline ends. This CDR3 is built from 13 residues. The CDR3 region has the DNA TGTGCCAGCAGGTTGGGGACTGCGAATGAGCAGTTCTTC. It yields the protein CASRLGTANEQFF.

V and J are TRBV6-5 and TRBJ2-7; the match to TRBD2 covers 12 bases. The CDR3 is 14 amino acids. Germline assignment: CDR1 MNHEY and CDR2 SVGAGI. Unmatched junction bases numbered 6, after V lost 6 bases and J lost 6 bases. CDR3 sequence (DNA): TGTGCCAGCAGCTCTAGCGGGGGGGTAACCGAGCAGTACTTC. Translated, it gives CASSSSGGVTEQYF.

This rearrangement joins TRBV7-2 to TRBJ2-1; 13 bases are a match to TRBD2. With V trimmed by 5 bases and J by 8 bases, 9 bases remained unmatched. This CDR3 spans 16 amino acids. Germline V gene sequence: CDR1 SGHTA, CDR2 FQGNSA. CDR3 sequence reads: CASSRTSGGAVYEQFF. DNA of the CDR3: TGTGCCAGCAGCCGTACTAGCGGGGGGGCCGTCTATGAGCAGTTCTTC.

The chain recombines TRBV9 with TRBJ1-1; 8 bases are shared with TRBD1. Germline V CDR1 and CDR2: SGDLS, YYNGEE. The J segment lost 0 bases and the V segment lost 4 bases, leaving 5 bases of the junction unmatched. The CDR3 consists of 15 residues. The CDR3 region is CASSPQGQVNTEAFF. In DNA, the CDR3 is TGTGCCAGCAGCCCCCAGGGACAGGTGAACACTGAAGCTTTCTTT.

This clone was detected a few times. CDR3: CATGQSHEQYF. As DNA, the CDR3 is TGTGCCACCGGACAGTCCCACGAGCAGTACTTC. This chain uses TRBV2 with TRBJ2-7; perhaps TRBD1 as D (6 bases). Germline CDR1 SNHLY, CDR2 FYNNEI. The length of the CDR3 is 11 residues. Trimming left V 10 bases short and J 5 bases short, with 12 bases between. The whole variable domain, remainder taken from reference TRBV2 and TRBJ2-7, is EPEVTQTPSHQVTQMGQEVILRCVPISNHLYFYWYRQILGQKVEFLVSFYNNEISEKSEIFDDQFSVERPDGSNFTLKIRSTKLEDSAMYFCATGQSHEQYFGPGTRLTVT.

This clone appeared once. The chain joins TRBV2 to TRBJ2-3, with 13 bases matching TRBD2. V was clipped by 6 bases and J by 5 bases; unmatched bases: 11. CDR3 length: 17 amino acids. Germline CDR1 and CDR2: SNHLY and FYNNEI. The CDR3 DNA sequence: TGTGCCAGCAGAGCCGGGACTAGCGGGATGCGGGAAGATACGCAGTATTTT. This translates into CASRAGTSGMREDTQYF.

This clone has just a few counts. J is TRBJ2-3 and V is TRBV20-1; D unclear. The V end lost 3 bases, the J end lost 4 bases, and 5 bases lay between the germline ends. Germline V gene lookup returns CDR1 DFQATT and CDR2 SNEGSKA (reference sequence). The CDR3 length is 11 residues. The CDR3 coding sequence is TGCAGTGCTAGCGAGGCAGATACGCAGTATTTT. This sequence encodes CSASEADTQYF.

In nucleotides, the CDR3 is TGTGCCAGCAGCTTAGGACGGCGGGGGCCAGGGGGCTACACCTTC. It yields the protein CASSLGRRGPGGYTF. This chain uses TRBV13 with TRBJ1-2; TRBD1 is a possible D gene (6 bases). V was cut by 0 bases and J by 8 bases, with 16 bases left in between. The CDR3 totals 15 residues. Germline lookup yields CDR1 PRHDT and CDR2 FYEKMQ (reference sequence).

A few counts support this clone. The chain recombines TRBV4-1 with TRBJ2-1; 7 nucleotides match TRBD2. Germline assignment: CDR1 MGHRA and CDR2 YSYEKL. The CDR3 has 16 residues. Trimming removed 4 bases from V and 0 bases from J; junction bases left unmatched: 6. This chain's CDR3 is CASSRTLADSYNEQFF. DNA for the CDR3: TGCGCCAGCAGCCGGACCCTAGCGGACTCCTACAATGAGCAGTTCTTC.

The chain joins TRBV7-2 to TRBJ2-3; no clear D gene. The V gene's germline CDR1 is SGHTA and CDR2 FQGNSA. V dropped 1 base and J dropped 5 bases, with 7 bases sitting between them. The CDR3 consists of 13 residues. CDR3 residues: CASSLGWLDTQYF. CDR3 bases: TGTGCCAGCAGCTTAGGTTGGCTAGATACGCAGTATTTT. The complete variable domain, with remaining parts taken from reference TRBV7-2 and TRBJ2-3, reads GAGVSQSPSNKVTEKGKDVELRCDPISGHTALYWYRQSLGQGLEFLIYFQGNSAPDKSGLPSDRFSAERTGGSVSTLTIQRTQQEDSAVYLCASSLGWLDTQYFGPGTRLTVL.

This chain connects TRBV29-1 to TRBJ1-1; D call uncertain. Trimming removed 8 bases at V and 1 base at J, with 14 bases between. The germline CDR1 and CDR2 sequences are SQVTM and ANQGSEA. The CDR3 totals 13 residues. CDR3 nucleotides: TGCAGCACCCGGGCGGGGTGGAACACTGAAGCTTTCTTT. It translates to CSTRAGWNTEAFF.

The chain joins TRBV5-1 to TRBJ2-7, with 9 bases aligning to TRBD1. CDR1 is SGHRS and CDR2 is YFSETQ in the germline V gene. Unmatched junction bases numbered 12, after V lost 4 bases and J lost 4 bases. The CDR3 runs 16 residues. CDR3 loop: CASSPPDRGSSYEQYF. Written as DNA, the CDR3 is TGCGCCAGCAGCCCTCCGGACAGGGGATCGAGTTACGAGCAGTACTTC. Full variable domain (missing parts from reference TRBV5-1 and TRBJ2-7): KAGVTQTPRYLIKTRGQQVTLSCSPISGHRSVSWYQQTPGQGLQFLFEYFSETQRNKGNFPGRFSGRQFSNSRSEMNVSTLELGDSALYLCASSPPDRGSSYEQYFGPGTRLTVT.

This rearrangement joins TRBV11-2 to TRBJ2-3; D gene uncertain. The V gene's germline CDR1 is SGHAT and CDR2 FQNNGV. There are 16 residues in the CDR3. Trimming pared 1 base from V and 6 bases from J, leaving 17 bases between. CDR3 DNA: TGTGCCAGCAGCTTAGGACGCGGCAAACTCGGGGATACGCAGTATTTT. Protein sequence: CASSLGRGKLGDTQYF.

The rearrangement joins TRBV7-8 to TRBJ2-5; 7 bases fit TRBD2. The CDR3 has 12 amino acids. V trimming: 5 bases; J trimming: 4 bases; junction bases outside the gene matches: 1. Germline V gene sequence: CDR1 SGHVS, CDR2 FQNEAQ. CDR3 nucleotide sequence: TGTGCCAGCAGCACGGGGGGAGAGACCCAGTACTTC. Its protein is CASSTGGETQYF.

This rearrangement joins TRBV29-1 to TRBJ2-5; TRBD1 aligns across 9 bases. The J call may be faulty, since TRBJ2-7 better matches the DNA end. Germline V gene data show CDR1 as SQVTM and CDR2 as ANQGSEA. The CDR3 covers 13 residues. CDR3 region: CSVSATGGGEQYF. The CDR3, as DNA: TGCAGCGTTTCGGCGACAGGGGGTGGCGAGCAGTACTTC.

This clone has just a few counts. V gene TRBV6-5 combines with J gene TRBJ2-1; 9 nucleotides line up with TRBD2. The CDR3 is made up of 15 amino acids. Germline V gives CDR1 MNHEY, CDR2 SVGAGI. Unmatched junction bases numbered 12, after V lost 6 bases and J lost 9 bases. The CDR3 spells CASSQAGLASGEQFF. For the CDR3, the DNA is TGTGCCAGCAGCCAGGCGGGACTAGCATCCGGTGAGCAGTTCTTC.

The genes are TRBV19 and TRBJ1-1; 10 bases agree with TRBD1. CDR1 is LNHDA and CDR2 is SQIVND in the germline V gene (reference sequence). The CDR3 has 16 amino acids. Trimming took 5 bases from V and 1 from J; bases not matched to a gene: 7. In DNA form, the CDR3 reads TGTGCCAGTAGTCAGTGGACAGGGGGACCGAACACTGAAGCTTTCTTT. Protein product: CASSQWTGGPNTEAFF. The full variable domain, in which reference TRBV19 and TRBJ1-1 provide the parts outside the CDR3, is DGGITQSPKYLFRKEGQNVTLSCEQNLNHDAMYWYRQDPGQGLRLIYYSQIVNDFQKGDIAEGYSVSREKKESFPLTVTSAQKNPTAFYLCASSQWTGGPNTEAFFGQGTRLTVV.

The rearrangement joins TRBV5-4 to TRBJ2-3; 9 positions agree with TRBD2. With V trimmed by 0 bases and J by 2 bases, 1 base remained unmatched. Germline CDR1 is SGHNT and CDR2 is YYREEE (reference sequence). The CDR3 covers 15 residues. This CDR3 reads CASSLGLADTDTQYF. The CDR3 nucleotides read TGTGCCAGCAGCTTGGGACTAGCGGACACAGATACGCAGTATTTT.

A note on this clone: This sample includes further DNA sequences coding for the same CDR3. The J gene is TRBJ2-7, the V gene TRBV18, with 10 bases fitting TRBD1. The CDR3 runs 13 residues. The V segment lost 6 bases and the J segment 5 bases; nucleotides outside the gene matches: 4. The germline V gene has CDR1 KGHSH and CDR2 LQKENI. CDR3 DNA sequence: TGTGCCAGCTCTCCCGGGACAGGGGACGAGCAGTACTTC. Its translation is CASSPGTGDEQYF.

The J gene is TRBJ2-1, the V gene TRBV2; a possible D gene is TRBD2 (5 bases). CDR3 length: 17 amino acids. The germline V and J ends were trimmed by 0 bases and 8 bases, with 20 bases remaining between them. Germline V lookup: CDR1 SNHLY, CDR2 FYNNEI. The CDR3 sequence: CASSEALPGRGSDEQFF. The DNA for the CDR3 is TGTGCCAGCAGTGAAGCGCTTCCCGGACGGGGATCAGATGAGCAGTTCTTC.

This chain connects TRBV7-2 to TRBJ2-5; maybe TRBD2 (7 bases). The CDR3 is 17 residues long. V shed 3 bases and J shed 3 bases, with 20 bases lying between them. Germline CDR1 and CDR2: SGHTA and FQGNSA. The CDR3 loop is CASSFVAGADWEETQYF. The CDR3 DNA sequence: TGTGCCAGCAGCTTCGTGGCGGGGGCGGACTGGGAAGAGACCCAGTACTTC.

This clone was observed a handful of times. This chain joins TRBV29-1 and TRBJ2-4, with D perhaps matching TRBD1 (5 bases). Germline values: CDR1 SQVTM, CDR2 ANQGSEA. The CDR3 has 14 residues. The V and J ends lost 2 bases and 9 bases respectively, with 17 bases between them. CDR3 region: CSVEKGATDRIQYF. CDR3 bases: TGCAGCGTTGAAAAAGGGGCGACAGATCGCATTCAGTACTTC.

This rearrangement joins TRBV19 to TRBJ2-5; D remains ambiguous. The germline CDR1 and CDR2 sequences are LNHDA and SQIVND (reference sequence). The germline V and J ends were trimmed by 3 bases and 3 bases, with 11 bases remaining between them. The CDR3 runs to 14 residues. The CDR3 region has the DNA TGTGCCAGTAGTATCCGACATTTCGAAGAGACCCAGTACTTC. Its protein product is CASSIRHFEETQYF.

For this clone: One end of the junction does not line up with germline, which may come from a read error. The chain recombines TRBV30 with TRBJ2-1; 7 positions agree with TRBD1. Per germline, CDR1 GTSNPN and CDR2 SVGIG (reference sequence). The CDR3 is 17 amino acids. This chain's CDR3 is CAWGVKTGTVTYNEQFF. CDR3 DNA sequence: TGTGCCTGGGGTGTCAAGACCGGGACAGTCACCTACAATGAGCAGTTCTTC.

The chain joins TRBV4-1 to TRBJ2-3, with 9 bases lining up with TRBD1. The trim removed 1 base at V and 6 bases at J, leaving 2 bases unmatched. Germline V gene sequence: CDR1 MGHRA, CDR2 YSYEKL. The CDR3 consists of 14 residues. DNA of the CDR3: TGCGCCAGCAGCCAAGCCGACAGGGGGGATACGCAGTATTTT. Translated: CASSQADRGDTQYF.

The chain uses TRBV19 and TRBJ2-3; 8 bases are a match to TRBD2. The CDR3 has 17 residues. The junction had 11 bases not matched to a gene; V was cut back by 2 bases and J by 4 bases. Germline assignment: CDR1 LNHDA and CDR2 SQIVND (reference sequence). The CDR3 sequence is CASSIPYLSGGSDTQYF. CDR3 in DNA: TGTGCCAGTAGTATACCCTACCTCAGCGGGGGCTCAGATACGCAGTATTTT.

Here the CDR3 reads CASSKQRGGSSYEQYF. The CDR3 region has the DNA TGCGCCAGCAGTAAGCAGCGGGGGGGTAGCTCCTACGAGCAGTACTTC. The chain employs TRBV5-1 and TRBJ2-7; 10 nucleotides align to TRBD2. The V and J ends lost 5 bases and 0 bases, in that order; junction bases with no gene match: 8. The CDR3 is 16 amino acids. Germline CDR1 is SGHRS and CDR2 is YFSETQ.

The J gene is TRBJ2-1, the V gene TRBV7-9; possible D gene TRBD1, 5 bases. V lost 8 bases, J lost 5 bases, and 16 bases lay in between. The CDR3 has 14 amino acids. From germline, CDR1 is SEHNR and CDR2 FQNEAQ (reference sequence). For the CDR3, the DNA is TGTGCCAGCTCCCTGGGGCGGTCTGACAATGAGCAGTTCTTC. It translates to CASSLGRSDNEQFF.

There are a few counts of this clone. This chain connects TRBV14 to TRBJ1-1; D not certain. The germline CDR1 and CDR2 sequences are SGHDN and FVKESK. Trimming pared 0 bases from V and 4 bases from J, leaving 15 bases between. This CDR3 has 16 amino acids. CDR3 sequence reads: CASSQDWRFQSTEAFF. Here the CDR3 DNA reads TGTGCCAGCAGCCAAGACTGGAGGTTTCAGAGCACTGAAGCTTTCTTT. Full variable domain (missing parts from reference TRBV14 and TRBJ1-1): EAGVTQFPSHSVIEKGQTVTLRCDPISGHDNLYWYRRVMGKEIKFLLHFVKESKQDESGMPNNRFLAERTGGTYSTLKVQPAELEDSGVYFCASSQDWRFQSTEAFFGQGTRLTVV.